The 16 T cell receptor beta chains reported below all come from one sample, sequenced in a study of control samples from healthy donors and cancer patients. Assay: immunoSEQ multiplex PCR; the TCRdb copy retains only in-frame clones and omits some. In the table there are 100,000 to 150,000 clones, 80% to 95% of which are singletons. The sequencing input was PBMCs. Receptors originate from a man at least 80 years old with head and neck cancer.

This clone was seen once. J is TRBJ2-3 and V is TRBV3-1 (or the pseudogene TRBV3-2); TRBD1 is a possible D gene (5 bases). The V end was cut by 4 bases, the J end by 5 bases, with 10 bases between. The length of the CDR3 is 13 residues. Looked up from germline, CDR1 is LGHDT and CDR2 is YNNKEL (reference sequence). The CDR3 spells CASSLPGKDTQYF. The CDR3 nucleotides are TGTGCCAGCAGCCTTCCAGGGAAAGATACGCAGTATTTT.

V and J are TRBV6-5 and TRBJ1-1, with TRBD1 matching 8 bases. The CDR3 consists of 15 residues. In germline, CDR1 is MNHEY, CDR2 SVGAGI. V was pared by 6 bases and J by 3 bases, with 9 bases of the junction left unmatched. The chain's CDR3 is CASSILDRADTEAFF. The CDR3 bases are TGTGCCAGCAGCATACTGGACAGGGCGGACACTGAAGCTTTCTTT.

The J gene is TRBJ2-2, the V gene TRBV11-2; the D gene could be TRBD1 or TRBD2 (5 bases each). The ends were cut back, 5 bases at V and 2 bases at J, with 12 bases in the middle. The CDR3 has 15 amino acids. Germline V gene lookup returns CDR1 SGHAT and CDR2 FQNNGV. The CDR3 is CASSPGTVNTGELFF. CDR3 nucleotide sequence: TGTGCCAGCAGCCCCGGGACCGTAAACACCGGGGAGCTGTTTTTT.

The chain is built from TRBV20-1 and TRBJ2-1; 9 bases are shared with TRBD2. The junction had 6 bases not matched to a gene; V was cut back by 3 bases and J by 0 bases. Looked up from germline, CDR1 is DFQATT and CDR2 is SNEGSKA (reference sequence). The CDR3 runs to 16 residues. The CDR3 spells CSASALAGSSYNEQFF. CDR3 sequence (DNA): TGCAGTGCTAGTGCACTAGCGGGTAGCTCCTACAATGAGCAGTTCTTC.

The CDR3 spells CASTTGTGANVLTF. The DNA of the CDR3 is TGTGCCAGCACAACGGGCACAGGGGCCAACGTCCTGACTTTC. This rearrangement joins TRBV27 to TRBJ2-6; D gene unclear. Germline CDR1 and CDR2: MNHEY and SMNVEV (reference sequence). Trimming left V 7 bases short and J 4 bases short, with 11 bases between. CDR3 size: 14 residues.

The chain joins TRBV27 to TRBJ2-3; TRBD2 matches 7 bases. The germline gives CDR1 MNHEY, CDR2 SMNVEV (reference sequence). V trimming: 3 bases; J trimming: 2 bases; junction bases outside the gene matches: 8. The CDR3 consists of 16 residues. In nucleotides, the CDR3 is TGTGCCAGCAGTTTGGCGGCTAGCGGCCTCACAGATACGCAGTATTTT. Amino acid sequence: CASSLAASGLTDTQYF.

The chain joins TRBV27 to TRBJ2-5; 13 bases map to TRBD2. V lost 5 bases, J lost 5 bases, and 5 bases stayed unmatched. The CDR3 extends over 15 amino acids. Germline V gives CDR1 MNHEY, CDR2 SMNVEV (reference sequence). Here the CDR3 DNA reads TGTGCCAGCAGTGTACTAGCGGGAGGGCCCGAGACCCAGTACTTC. It specifies CASSVLAGGPETQYF.

The V and J genes are TRBV7-6 and TRBJ2-2, with D tentatively TRBD2 (5 bases). Germline assignment: CDR1 SGHVS and CDR2 FNYEAQ. V was shortened by 3 bases and J by 3 bases, with 17 bases between the two germline ends. The CDR3 is 17 amino acids. In nucleotides, the CDR3 is TGTGCCAGCAGCTTGGGCGGGTGGGGTTCGGACACCGGGGAGCTGTTTTTT. Protein product: CASSLGGWGSDTGELFF. The full variable domain, its missing parts supplied by reference TRBV7-6 and TRBJ2-2, is GAGVSQSPRYKVTKRGQDVALRCDPISGHVSLYWYRQALGQGPEFLTYFNYEAQQDKSGLPNDRFSAERPEGSISTLTIQRTEQRDSAMYRCASSLGGWGSDTGELFFGEGSRLTVL.

This rearrangement joins TRBV28 to TRBJ2-7, with TRBD1 matching over 8 bases. Trimming took 3 bases from V and 7 from J; bases not matched to a gene: 14. The CDR3 contains 16 residues. Germline V gene lookup returns CDR1 MDHEN and CDR2 SYDVKM. The CDR3: CASSLVRQGPKGEQYF. CDR3 coding DNA: TGTGCCAGCAGTTTGGTAAGACAGGGGCCGAAGGGAGAGCAGTACTTC.

The chain links TRBV27 to TRBJ2-5, with 9 bases aligning to TRBD2. V shed 5 bases, J shed 2 bases, and the junction held 12 bases outside the gene matches. Germline-derived CDR1 and CDR2 are MNHEY and SMNVEV (reference sequence). There are 17 residues in the CDR3. CDR3 coding DNA: TGTGCCAGCAGTGGCCTTGCTCCCAGCGGGAGGCAAGAGACCCAGTACTTC. Residues: CASSGLAPSGRQETQYF.

The chain employs TRBV4-1 and TRBJ1-4; 8 bases fit TRBD1. CDR3 length: 16 residues. Trimming took 4 bases from V and 6 from J; bases not matched to a gene: 10. The germline V gene has CDR1 MGHRA and CDR2 YSYEKL. Here the CDR3 reads CASSLKRPTGDEKLFF. CDR3 bases: TGCGCCAGCAGCCTAAAGCGTCCGACAGGGGATGAAAAACTGTTTTTT.

The rearrangement links TRBV19 to TRBJ2-7, with D perhaps matching TRBD1 (5 bases). The germline V gene encodes CDR1 LNHDA and CDR2 SQIVND (reference sequence). V lost 4 bases and J lost 0, with 10 bases in between. The CDR3 is 14 amino acids. The chain's CDR3 is CASSTLRVSYEQYF. The CDR3 nucleotides are TGTGCCAGTAGTACGCTCAGGGTCTCCTACGAGCAGTACTTC. Filled out from reference TRBV19 and TRBJ2-7, the complete variable domain reads DGGITQSPKYLFRKEGQNVTLSCEQNLNHDAMYWYRQDPGQGLRLIYYSQIVNDFQKGDIAEGYSVSREKKESFPLTVTSAQKNPTAFYLCASSTLRVSYEQYFGPGTRLTVT.

The rearrangement links TRBV18 to TRBJ1-5; D possibly corresponds to TRBD1 (5 bases). This CDR3 contains 15 residues. Between the trimmed V and J ends, which lost 3 bases and 2 bases, there was a span of 11 bases. Per the germline V gene, CDR1 is KGHSH and CDR2 is LQKENI. The CDR3 sequence is CASSPRGGGNQPQHF. The CDR3 DNA follows: TGTGCCAGCTCACCTCGGGGGGGTGGCAATCAGCCCCAGCATTTT.

V is TRBV6-5 and J is TRBJ1-5; no clear D. Germline V lookup: CDR1 MNHEY, CDR2 SVGAGI. The CDR3 runs to 13 residues. Trimming removed 6 bases at V and 9 bases at J, with 15 bases between. In DNA form, the CDR3 reads TGTGCCAGCAGCCCCTTCGCAGAGGGGCCCCAGCATTTT. Amino acid sequence: CASSPFAEGPQHF.

J is TRBJ2-3 and V is TRBV18; 13 bases align to TRBD2. The V and J ends lost 2 bases and 3 bases, in that order; junction bases with no gene match: 2. Germline CDR1 KGHSH, CDR2 LQKENI. The CDR3 extends over 16 amino acids. The CDR3 is CASSPKLAGGTDTQYF. The CDR3 DNA is TGTGCCAGCTCACCAAAACTAGCGGGGGGGACAGATACGCAGTATTTT.

The sample holds a few counts of this clone. J is TRBJ1-1 and V is TRBV18, with 10 bases that match TRBD1. The germline gives CDR1 KGHSH, CDR2 LQKENI. The CDR3 consists of 16 residues. The trim removed 2 bases at V and 0 bases at J, leaving 3 bases unmatched. The CDR3 spells CASSPGTGAMNTEAFF. Here the CDR3 DNA reads TGTGCCAGCTCACCAGGGACAGGGGCGATGAACACTGAAGCTTTCTTT. Based on the CDR3 plus reference TRBV18 and TRBJ1-1, the full variable domain is NAGVMQNPRHLVRRRGQEARLRCSPMKGHSHVYWYRQLPEEGLKFMVYLQKENIIDESGMPKERFSAEFPKEGPSILRIQQVVRGDSAAYFCASSPGTGAMNTEAFFGQGTRLTVV.